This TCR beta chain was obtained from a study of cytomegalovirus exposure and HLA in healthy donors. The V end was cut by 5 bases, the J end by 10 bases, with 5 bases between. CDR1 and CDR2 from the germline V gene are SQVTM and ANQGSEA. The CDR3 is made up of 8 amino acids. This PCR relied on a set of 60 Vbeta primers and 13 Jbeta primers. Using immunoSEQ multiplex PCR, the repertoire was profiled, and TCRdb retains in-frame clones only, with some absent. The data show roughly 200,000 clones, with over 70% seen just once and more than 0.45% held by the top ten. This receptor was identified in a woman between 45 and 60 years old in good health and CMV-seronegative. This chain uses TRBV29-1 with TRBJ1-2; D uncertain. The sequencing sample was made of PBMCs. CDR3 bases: TGCAGCGTTTGGCCCTACACCTTC. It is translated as CSVWPYTF.